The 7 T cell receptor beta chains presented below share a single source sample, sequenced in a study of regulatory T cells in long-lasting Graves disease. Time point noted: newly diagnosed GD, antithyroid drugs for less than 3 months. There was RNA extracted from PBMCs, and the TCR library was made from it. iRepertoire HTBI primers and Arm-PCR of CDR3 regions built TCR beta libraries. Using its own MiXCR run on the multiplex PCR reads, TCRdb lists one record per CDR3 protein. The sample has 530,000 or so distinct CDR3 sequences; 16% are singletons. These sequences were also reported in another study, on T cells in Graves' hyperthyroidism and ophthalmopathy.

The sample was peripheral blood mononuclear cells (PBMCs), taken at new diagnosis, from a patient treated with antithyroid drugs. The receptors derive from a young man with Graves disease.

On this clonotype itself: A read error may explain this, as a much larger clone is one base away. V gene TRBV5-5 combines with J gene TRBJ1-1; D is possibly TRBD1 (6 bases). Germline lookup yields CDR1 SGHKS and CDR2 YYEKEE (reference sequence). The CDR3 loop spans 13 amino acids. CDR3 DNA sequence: TGTACCAGCAGCTTGGACAGCGACACTGAAGCTTTCTTT. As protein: CTSSLDSDTEAFF.

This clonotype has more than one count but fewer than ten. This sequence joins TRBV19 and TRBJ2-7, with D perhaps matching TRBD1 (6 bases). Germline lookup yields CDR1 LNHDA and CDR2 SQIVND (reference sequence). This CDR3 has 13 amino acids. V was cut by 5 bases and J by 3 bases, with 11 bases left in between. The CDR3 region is CASSLQGFYEQYF. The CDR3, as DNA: TGTGCCAGTAGTCTCCAGGGGTTCTACGAGCAGTACTTC.

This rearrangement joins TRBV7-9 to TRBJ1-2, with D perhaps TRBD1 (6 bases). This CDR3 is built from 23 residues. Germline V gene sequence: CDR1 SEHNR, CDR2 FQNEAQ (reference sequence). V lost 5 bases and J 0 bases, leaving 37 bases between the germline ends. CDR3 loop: CASSPTLPGVGSMRGSPNYGYTF. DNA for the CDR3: TGTGCCAGCAGCCCCACTCTTCCGGGCGTCGGTAGTATGAGGGGGTCCCCTAACTATGGCTACACCTTC.

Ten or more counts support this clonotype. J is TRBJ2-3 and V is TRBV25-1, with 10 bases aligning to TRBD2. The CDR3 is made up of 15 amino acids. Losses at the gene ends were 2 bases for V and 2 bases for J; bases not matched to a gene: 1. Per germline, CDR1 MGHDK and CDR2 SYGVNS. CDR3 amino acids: CASSETSGTTDTQYF. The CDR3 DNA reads TGTGCCAGCAGTGAAACTAGCGGGACCACAGATACGCAGTATTTT. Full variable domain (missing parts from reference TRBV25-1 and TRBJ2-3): EADIYQTPRYLVIGTGKKITLECSQTMGHDKMYWYQQDPGMELHLIHYSYGVNSTEKGDLSSESTVSRIRTEHFPLTLESARPSHTSQYLCASSETSGTTDTQYFGPGTRLTVL.

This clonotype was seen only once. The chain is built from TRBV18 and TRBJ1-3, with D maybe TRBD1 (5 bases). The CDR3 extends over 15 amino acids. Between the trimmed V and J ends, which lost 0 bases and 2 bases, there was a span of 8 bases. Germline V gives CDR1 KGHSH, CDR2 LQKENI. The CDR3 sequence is CASSPPTATGNTIYF. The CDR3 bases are TGTGCCAGCTCACCACCGACAGCGACTGGAAACACCATATATTTT.

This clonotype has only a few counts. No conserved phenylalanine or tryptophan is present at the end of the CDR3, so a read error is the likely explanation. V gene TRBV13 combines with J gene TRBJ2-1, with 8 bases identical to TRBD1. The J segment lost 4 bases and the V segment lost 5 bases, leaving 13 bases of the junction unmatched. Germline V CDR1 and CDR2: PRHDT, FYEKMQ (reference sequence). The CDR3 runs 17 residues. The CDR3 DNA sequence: TGTGCCAGCAGCACATCGACAGGGGAGATACGATACAATGAGCAGTTCCTC. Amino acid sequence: CASSTSTGEIRYNEQFL.

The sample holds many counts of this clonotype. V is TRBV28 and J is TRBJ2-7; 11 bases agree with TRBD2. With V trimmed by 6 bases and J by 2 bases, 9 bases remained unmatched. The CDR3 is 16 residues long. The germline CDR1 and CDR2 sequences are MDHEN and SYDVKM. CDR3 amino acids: CASRRGLAGSPYEQYF. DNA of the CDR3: TGTGCCAGCAGACGCGGACTAGCGGGCAGCCCCTACGAGCAGTACTTC.